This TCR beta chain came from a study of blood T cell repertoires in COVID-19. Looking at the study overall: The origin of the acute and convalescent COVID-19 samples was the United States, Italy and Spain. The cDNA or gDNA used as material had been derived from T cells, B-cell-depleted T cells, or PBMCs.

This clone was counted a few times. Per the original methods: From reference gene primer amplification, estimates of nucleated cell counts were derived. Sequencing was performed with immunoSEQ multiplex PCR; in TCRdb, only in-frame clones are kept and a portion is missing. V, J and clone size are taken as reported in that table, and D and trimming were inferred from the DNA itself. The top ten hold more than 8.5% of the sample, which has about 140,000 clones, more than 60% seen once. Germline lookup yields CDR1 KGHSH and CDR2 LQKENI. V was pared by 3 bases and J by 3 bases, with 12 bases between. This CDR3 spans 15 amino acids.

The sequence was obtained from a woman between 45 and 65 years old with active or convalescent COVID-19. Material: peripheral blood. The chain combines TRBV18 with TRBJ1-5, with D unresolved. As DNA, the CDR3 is TGTGCCAGCTCACCCGAGGGAGCCGCCAATCAGCCCCAGCATTTT. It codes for CASSPEGAANQPQHF.